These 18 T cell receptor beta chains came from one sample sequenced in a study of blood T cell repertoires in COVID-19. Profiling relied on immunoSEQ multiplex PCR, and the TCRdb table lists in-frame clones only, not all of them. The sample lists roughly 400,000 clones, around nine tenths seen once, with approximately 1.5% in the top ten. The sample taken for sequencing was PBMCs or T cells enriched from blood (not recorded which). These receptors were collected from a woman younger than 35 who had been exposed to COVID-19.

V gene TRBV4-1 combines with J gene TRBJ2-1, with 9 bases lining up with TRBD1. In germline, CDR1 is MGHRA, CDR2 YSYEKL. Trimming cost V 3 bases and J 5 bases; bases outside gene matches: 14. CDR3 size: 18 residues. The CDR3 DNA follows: TGCGCCAGCAGCCACCCATTACACGGGACAGGGAGGAACAATGAGCAGTTCTTC. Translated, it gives CASSHPLHGTGRNNEQFF.

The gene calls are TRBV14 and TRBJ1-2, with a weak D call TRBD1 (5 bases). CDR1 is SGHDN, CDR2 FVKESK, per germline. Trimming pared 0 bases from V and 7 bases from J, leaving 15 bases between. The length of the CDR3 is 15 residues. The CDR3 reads CASSQDRQTSSGYTF. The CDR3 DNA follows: TGTGCCAGCAGCCAAGATAGACAGACGTCCAGTGGCTACACCTTC.

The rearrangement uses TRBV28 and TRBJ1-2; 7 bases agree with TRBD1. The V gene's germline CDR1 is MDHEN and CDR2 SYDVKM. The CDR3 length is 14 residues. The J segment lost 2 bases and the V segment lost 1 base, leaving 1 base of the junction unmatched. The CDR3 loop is CASSLLQGNYGYTF. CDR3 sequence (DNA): TGTGCCAGCAGTTTATTACAGGGGAACTATGGCTACACCTTC.

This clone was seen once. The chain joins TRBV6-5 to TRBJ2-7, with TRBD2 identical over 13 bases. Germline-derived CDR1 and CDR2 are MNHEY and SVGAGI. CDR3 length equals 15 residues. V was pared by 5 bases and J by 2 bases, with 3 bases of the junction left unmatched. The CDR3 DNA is TGTGCCAGCAGTCCGACTAGCGGGGGGACCTACGAGCAGTACTTC. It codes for CASSPTSGGTYEQYF.

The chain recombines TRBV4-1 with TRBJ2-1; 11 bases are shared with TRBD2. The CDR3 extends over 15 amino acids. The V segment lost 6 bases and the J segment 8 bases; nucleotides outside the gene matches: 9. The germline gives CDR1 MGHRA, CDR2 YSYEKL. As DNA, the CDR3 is TGCGCCAGCAGACGTACTAGCGGGAGTTGGGATGAGCAGTTCTTC. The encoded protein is CASRRTSGSWDEQFF.

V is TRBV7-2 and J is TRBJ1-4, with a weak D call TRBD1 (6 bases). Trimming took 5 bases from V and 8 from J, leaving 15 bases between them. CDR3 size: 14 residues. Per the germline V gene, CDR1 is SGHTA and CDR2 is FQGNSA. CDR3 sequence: CASSRTDSGEKLFF. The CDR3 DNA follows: TGTGCCAGCAGCCGGACAGATTCTGGCGAAAAACTGTTTTTT.

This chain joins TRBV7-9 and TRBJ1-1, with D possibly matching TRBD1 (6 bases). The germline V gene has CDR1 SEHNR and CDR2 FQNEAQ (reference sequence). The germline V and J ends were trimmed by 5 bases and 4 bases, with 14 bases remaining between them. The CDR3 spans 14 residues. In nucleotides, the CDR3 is TGTGCCAGCAGCGCCCTGACAGGATCCACTGAAGCTTTCTTT. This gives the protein CASSALTGSTEAFF.

CDR3: CASSSAGGVGQPQHF. As DNA, the CDR3 is TGTGCCAGCAGTTCGGCCGGAGGTGTGGGGCAGCCCCAGCATTTT. This rearrangement joins TRBV28 to TRBJ1-5; no clear D gene. Germline V gene data show CDR1 as MDHEN and CDR2 as SYDVKM. The CDR3 has 15 amino acids. The ends were cut back, 4 bases at V and 7 bases at J, with 17 bases in the middle.

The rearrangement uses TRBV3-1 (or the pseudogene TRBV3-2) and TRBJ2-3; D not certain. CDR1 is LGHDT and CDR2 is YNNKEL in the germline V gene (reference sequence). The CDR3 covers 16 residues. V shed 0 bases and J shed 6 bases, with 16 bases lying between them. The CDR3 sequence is CASSQETFRTRDTQYF. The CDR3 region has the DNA TGTGCCAGCAGCCAAGAAACGTTTCGAACGAGGGATACGCAGTATTTT.

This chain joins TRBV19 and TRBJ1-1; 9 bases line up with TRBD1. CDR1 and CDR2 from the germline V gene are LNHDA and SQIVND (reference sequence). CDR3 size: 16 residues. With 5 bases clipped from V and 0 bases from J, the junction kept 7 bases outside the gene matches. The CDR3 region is CASSSETGGLNTEAFF. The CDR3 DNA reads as TGTGCCAGTAGTTCCGAGACAGGGGGGCTGAACACTGAAGCTTTCTTT.

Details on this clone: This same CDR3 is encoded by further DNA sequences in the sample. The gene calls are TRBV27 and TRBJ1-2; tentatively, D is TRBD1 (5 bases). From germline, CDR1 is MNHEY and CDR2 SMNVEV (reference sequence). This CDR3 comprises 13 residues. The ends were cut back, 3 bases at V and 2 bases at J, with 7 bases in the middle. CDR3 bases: TGTGCCAGCAGTTTTGGACAAAACTATGGCTACACCTTC. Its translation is CASSFGQNYGYTF.

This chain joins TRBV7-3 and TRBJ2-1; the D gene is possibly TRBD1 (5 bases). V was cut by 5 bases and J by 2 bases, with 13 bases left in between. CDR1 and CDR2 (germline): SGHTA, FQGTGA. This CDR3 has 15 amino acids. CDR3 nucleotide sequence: TGTGCCAGCAGCGTGACGATAGGGGCCTACAATGAGCAGTTCTTC. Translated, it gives CASSVTIGAYNEQFF.

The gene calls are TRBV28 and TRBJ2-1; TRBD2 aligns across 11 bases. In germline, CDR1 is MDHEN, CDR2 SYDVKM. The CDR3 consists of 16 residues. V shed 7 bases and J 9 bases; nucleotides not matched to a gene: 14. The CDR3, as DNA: TGTGCCAGCACCTCCGACGTACTAGCGGGAGTTGGTGAGCAGTTCTTC. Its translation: CASTSDVLAGVGEQFF.

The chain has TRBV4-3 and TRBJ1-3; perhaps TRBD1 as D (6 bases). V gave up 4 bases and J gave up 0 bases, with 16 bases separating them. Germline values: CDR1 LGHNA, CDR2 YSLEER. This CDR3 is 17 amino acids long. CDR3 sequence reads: CASSPEATGNSGNTIYF. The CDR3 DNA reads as TGCGCCAGCAGCCCCGAAGCGACAGGAAACTCTGGAAACACCATATATTTT.

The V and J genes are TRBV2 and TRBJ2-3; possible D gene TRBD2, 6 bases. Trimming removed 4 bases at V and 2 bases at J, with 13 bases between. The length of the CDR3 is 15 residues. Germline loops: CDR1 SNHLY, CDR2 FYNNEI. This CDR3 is CASSGWGVDTDTQYF. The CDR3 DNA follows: TGTGCCAGCAGTGGGTGGGGGGTAGACACAGATACGCAGTATTTT.

Here the CDR3 reads CASSSRTLYNEQFF. CDR3 bases: TGTGCCAGCAGCTCCAGGACTCTTTACAATGAGCAGTTCTTC. The chain employs TRBV5-6 and TRBJ2-1; TRBD2 might be the D (5 bases). V was trimmed by 3 bases and J by 4 bases, leaving 11 bases between them. Germline values: CDR1 SGHDT, CDR2 YYEEEE. This CDR3 region has 14 residues.

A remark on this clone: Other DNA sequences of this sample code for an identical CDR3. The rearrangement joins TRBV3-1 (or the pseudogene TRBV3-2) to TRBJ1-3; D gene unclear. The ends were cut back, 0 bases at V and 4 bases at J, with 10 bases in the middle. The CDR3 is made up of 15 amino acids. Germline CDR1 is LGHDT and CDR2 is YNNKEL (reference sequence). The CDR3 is CASSQDRVYGNTIYF. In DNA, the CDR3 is TGTGCCAGCAGCCAAGATCGGGTTTACGGAAACACCATATATTTT.

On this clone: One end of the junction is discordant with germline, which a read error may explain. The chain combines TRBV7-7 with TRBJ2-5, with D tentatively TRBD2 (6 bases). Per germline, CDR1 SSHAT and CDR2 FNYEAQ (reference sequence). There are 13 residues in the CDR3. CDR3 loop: CASSSGSQETQYF. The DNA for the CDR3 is TGTGCTAGCAGCTCCGGGAGCCAAGAGACCCAGTACTTC.